These 22 T cell receptor beta chains were all obtained from the same sample, sequenced in a study of T cell responses to AZD1222 COVID-19 vaccine. TCRdb keeps only in-frame clones here, not all; method: immunoSEQ multiplex PCR. The sample consists of about 130,000 clones, 75% to 95% of them appearing once. The sample consisted of peripheral blood, taken 28 days after the second AZD1222 dose. These receptor sequences come from an adult who received the AZD1222 COVID-19 vaccine.

This clone appeared a single time. J is TRBJ1-5 and V is TRBV6-5; D is unclear. This CDR3 is 13 amino acids long. Germline loops: CDR1 MNHEY, CDR2 SVGAGI. Trimming removed 1 base from V and 6 bases from J, with 7 bases in between. CDR3 sequence reads: CASSYWEGQPQHF. The DNA for the CDR3 is TGTGCCAGCAGTTACTGGGAAGGTCAGCCCCAGCATTTT.

V gene TRBV19 combines with J gene TRBJ1-2; 8 nucleotides match TRBD1. J gave up 13 bases and V 9 bases, and 16 bases lay outside the gene matches. CDR3 length equals 13 residues. Germline V gene data show CDR1 as LNHDA and CDR2 as SQIVND (reference sequence). The CDR3, as DNA: TGTGCCAGCGCGGACAGGGCGTCCCTCTGGTGCACCTTC. Its protein product is CASADRASLWCTF. Supplemented by reference TRBV19 and TRBJ1-2, the full variable domain reads DGGITQSPKYLFRKEGQNVTLSCEQNLNHDAMYWYRQDPGQGLRLIYYSQIVNDFQKGDIAEGYSVSREKKESFPLTVTSAQKNPTAFYLCASADRASLWCTFGSGTRLTVV.

This chain joins TRBV4-1 and TRBJ2-1; a weak D match, TRBD2 (5 bases). CDR1 and CDR2 (germline): MGHRA, YSYEKL. The V end lost 3 bases, the J end lost 4 bases, and 16 bases lay between the germline ends. This CDR3 has 16 residues. Written as DNA, the CDR3 is TGCGCCAGCAGCCATGGGTGGGGAAGGAGGTACAATGAGCAGTTCTTC. It translates to CASSHGWGRRYNEQFF.

The chain links TRBV6-4 to TRBJ2-7, with D perhaps TRBD1 (6 bases). The germline V and J ends were trimmed by 5 bases and 2 bases, with 16 bases remaining between them. The CDR3 is made up of 15 amino acids. Germline V gives CDR1 MRHNA, CDR2 SNTAGT. CDR3 residues: CASSYESGDTYEQYV. As DNA, the CDR3 is TGTGCCAGCAGTTATGAGTCAGGGGATACCTACGAGCAGTACGTC.

The chain carries TRBV6-2 or TRBV6-3 and TRBJ1-1; the D gene is possibly TRBD1 (5 bases). CDR3 length equals 15 residues. Trimming left V 0 bases short and J 4 bases short, with 12 bases between. Germline V lookup: CDR1 MNHEY, CDR2 SVGEGT. CDR3 coding DNA: TGTGCCAGCAGTTACTCTGGGGCTGGGGGCACTGAAGCTTTCTTT. Translation: CASSYSGAGGTEAFF.

The gene calls are TRBV11-3 and TRBJ2-5; 10 positions agree with TRBD1. CDR1 is SGHNT and CDR2 is YENEEA in the germline V gene. The CDR3 contains 15 residues. V was clipped by 1 base and J by 5 bases; unmatched bases: 4. In DNA, the CDR3 is TGTGCCAGCAGCTTAGGACAGGGGGCGCGGGAGACCCAGTACTTC. Protein sequence: CASSLGQGARETQYF.

This chain joins TRBV5-4 and TRBJ1-1; 12 positions match TRBD1. Germline values: CDR1 SGHNT, CDR2 YYREEE (reference sequence). V lost 4 bases, J lost 1 base, and 5 bases stayed unmatched. The CDR3 spans 16 residues. The CDR3 nucleotides read TGTGCCAGCAGCGTCGGGACAGGGGGCCAGAACACTGAAGCTTTCTTT. This gives the protein CASSVGTGGQNTEAFF.

The V gene is TRBV11-2, the J gene TRBJ2-2; 16 nucleotides align to TRBD2. This CDR3 region has 18 residues. In germline, CDR1 is SGHAT, CDR2 FQNNGV. The J segment lost 4 bases and the V segment lost 5 bases, leaving 7 bases of the junction unmatched. The CDR3 nucleotides read TGTGCCAGCAGCGGGACTAGCGGGGGGGCTATTGGCACCGGGGAGCTGTTTTTT. Residues: CASSGTSGGAIGTGELFF. The full variable domain, with the rest looked up from reference TRBV11-2 and TRBJ2-2, is EAGVAQSPRYKIIEKRQSVAFWCNPISGHATLYWYQQILGQGPKLLIQFQNNGVVDDSQLPKDRFSAERLKGVDSTLKIQPAKLEDSAVYLCASSGTSGGAIGTGELFFGEGSRLTVL.

The chain uses TRBV18 and TRBJ1-4, with TRBD1 matching over 10 bases. This CDR3 spans 18 amino acids. Germline CDR1 reads KGHSH; CDR2 reads LQKENI. V was pared by 4 bases and J by 1 base, with 9 bases of the junction left unmatched. The CDR3 here is CASSLKDRGLGTNEKLFF. DNA for the CDR3: TGTGCCAGCTCACTAAAGGACAGGGGGTTGGGAACTAATGAAAAACTGTTTTTT.

The rearrangement links TRBV4-1 to TRBJ1-4, with D possibly matching TRBD1 (5 bases). The ends were cut back, 7 bases at V and 0 bases at J, with 15 bases in the middle. Looked up from germline, CDR1 is MGHRA and CDR2 is YSYEKL. The CDR3 has 16 residues. CDR3 residues: CASTHLGRATNEKLFF. The CDR3 DNA is TGCGCCAGCACCCACCTCGGCAGGGCAACTAATGAAAAACTGTTTTTT.

The chain uses TRBV24-1 and TRBJ1-5, with D tentatively TRBD1 (6 bases). Per germline, CDR1 KGHDR and CDR2 SFDVKD. The CDR3 is 13 amino acids. V lost 8 bases to trimming and J lost 7 bases, with 14 bases between them. CDR3 DNA: TGTGCCACCACCTCAGGGGAAAGGCAGCCCCAGCATTTT. It encodes CATTSGERQPQHF.

This clone came up a few times. The CDR3 coding sequence is TGTGCCAGCAGCCCTACCCGGACAGGGAAGAGCTATGGCTACACCTTC. This translates into CASSPTRTGKSYGYTF. The rearrangement links TRBV7-8 to TRBJ1-2, with 8 bases aligning to TRBD1. The CDR3 totals 16 residues. CDR1 is SGHVS and CDR2 is FQNEAQ in the germline V gene. V gave up 5 bases and J gave up 4 bases; unmatched junction bases: 12.

CDR3: CASSPGGGVLLNTIYF. The CDR3 region has the DNA TGTGCCAGCAGCCCCGGTGGCGGGGTCCTGCTAAACACCATATATTTT. J is TRBJ1-3 and V is TRBV5-4, with D hard to call. The CDR3 loop spans 16 amino acids. Germline loops: CDR1 SGHNT, CDR2 YYREEE (reference sequence). V dropped 4 bases and J dropped 6 bases, with 20 bases sitting between them.

V usage is TRBV19 and J usage is TRBJ1-1; D call uncertain. Germline V gene data show CDR1 as LNHDA and CDR2 as SQIVND (reference sequence). Trimming left V 2 bases short and J 0 bases short, with 10 bases between. This CDR3 spans 15 amino acids. CDR3 protein: CASSISGSLNTEAFF. In DNA, the CDR3 is TGTGCCAGTAGTATATCGGGGTCCTTGAACACTGAAGCTTTCTTT.

The chain recombines TRBV12-5 with TRBJ1-2; D might be TRBD1 (6 bases). Trimming pared 0 bases from V and 7 bases from J, leaving 15 bases between. This CDR3 spans 15 amino acids. Looked up from germline, CDR1 is LGHNT and CDR2 is FRNRAP. The CDR3 reads CASGLVLGRGIGYTF. The CDR3 nucleotides read TGTGCTAGTGGTTTGGTACTCGGCAGGGGAATTGGCTACACCTTC.

The chain recombines TRBV7-9 with TRBJ2-4; tentatively, D is TRBD2 (5 bases). V shed 1 base and J shed 8 bases, with 15 bases lying between them. This CDR3 region has 15 residues. In germline, CDR1 is SEHNR, CDR2 FQNEAQ (reference sequence). CDR3 residues: CASSLGQHEGDIQYF. CDR3 in DNA: TGTGCCAGCAGCTTAGGGCAGCACGAGGGAGACATTCAGTACTTC. Using reference TRBV7-9 and TRBJ2-4 for the parts outside the CDR3, the full variable domain is DTGVSQNPRHKITKRGQNVTFRCDPISEHNRLYWYRQTLGQGPEFLTYFQNEAQLEKSRLLSDRFSAERPKGSFSTLEIQRTEQGDSAMYLCASSLGQHEGDIQYFGAGTRLSVL.

The CDR3 DNA is TGTGCCAGCAGCCAAGGTACGCGGGGCAGCCCTCGGGGTCAGCCCCAGCATTTT. As protein: CASSQGTRGSPRGQPQHF. This sequence joins TRBV4-2 and TRBJ1-5; D is perhaps TRBD1 (5 bases). Between the trimmed V and J ends, which lost 1 base and 6 bases, there was a span of 22 bases. The CDR3 sequence is 18 residues long. Germline CDR1 LGHNA, CDR2 YNFKEQ.

The chain employs TRBV29-1 and TRBJ1-2, with D possibly being TRBD1 (5 bases). CDR3 length: 13 residues. Trimming shortened V by 5 bases and J by 5 bases, and 15 bases separated the two germline ends. The V gene's germline CDR1 is SQVTM and CDR2 ANQGSEA. This CDR3 reads CSVSATGEYGYTF. The CDR3 bases are TGCAGCGTTTCTGCCACGGGGGAATATGGCTACACCTTC.

Written as DNA, the CDR3 is TGTGCCAGCTCACCTACTAACGGGCCCTACGAGCAGTACGTC. It codes for CASSPTNGPYEQYV. This chain uses TRBV18 with TRBJ2-7; no clear D. Germline V gene data show CDR1 as KGHSH and CDR2 as LQKENI. The germline V and J ends were trimmed by 3 bases and 2 bases, with 11 bases remaining between them. This CDR3 is 14 amino acids long.

In its sample, this clone was seen once. The V call is TRBV25-1, the J call TRBJ1-6; a weak D match, TRBD1 (5 bases). The CDR3 contains 16 residues. Per the germline V gene, CDR1 is MGHDK and CDR2 is SYGVNS. Deletions cut 1 base from V and 5 bases from J, with 12 bases between. The CDR3 DNA reads TGTGCCAGCAGTGAATTTGGGGGAACCAATAATTCACCCCTCCACTTT. Translation: CASSEFGGTNNSPLHF.

V and J are TRBV18 and TRBJ2-1; the D gene is possibly TRBD2 (5 bases). This CDR3 is built from 14 residues. The V end lost 3 bases, the J end lost 6 bases, and 12 bases lay between the germline ends. The germline V gene has CDR1 KGHSH and CDR2 LQKENI. CDR3 DNA sequence: TGTGCCAGCTCACCGATTACTAGAAGCAATGAGCAGTTCTTC. It encodes CASSPITRSNEQFF.

The chain couples TRBV9 to TRBJ1-6; the D is unclear. Germline CDR1 and CDR2: SGDLS and YYNGEE. Deletions cut 0 bases from V and 7 bases from J, with 14 bases between. The CDR3 totals 16 residues. CDR3 in DNA: TGTGCCAGCAGCGTAGACGGTTCGCGGTACAATTCACCCCTCCACTTT. Residues: CASSVDGSRYNSPLHF.